The 6 T cell receptor beta chains presented below share a single source sample, sequenced in a study of T cell responses to AZD1222 COVID-19 vaccine. Assay used: immunoSEQ multiplex PCR; TCRdb lists only in-frame clones, some missing. The table records 90,000 to 120,000 clones, about 86% of them present only once. Specimen: peripheral blood, collected on day 0 of AZD1222 vaccination. The receptor set was obtained from an adult in good health.

The V gene is TRBV7-2, the J gene TRBJ1-3; tentative D call: TRBD1 (6 bases). The CDR3 length is 16 residues. Trimming stripped 2 bases from V and 4 bases from J, with 15 bases between. CDR1 and CDR2 (germline): SGHTA, FQGNSA. In nucleotides, the CDR3 is TGTGCCAGCAGCTTAATCCCCGGGGGGGCCGGAAACACCATATATTTT. The encoded protein is CASSLIPGGAGNTIYF. Full variable domain (rest looked up from reference TRBV7-2 and TRBJ1-3): GAGVSQSPSNKVTEKGKDVELRCDPISGHTALYWYRQSLGQGLEFLIYFQGNSAPDKSGLPSDRFSAERTGGSVSTLTIQRTQQEDSAVYLCASSLIPGGAGNTIYFGEGSWLTVV.

The gene calls are TRBV2 and TRBJ2-1; D might be TRBD1 (6 bases). The CDR3 is 13 amino acids. CDR1 and CDR2 (germline): SNHLY, FYNNEI. With 7 bases removed from V and 7 bases from J, the gap between germline ends came to 14 bases. In DNA, the CDR3 is TGTGCCAGCAAGGCAGGGGTGGGGAATGAGCAGTTCTTC. It is translated as CASKAGVGNEQFF.

This chain links TRBV7-6 with TRBJ1-5, with D maybe TRBD1 (5 bases). This CDR3 is 15 amino acids long. Looked up from germline, CDR1 is SGHVS and CDR2 is FNYEAQ. Trimming shortened V by 5 bases and J by 0 bases, and 11 bases separated the two germline ends. The CDR3 DNA reads TGTGCCAGCAGCCCAGGGACGGATAGCAATCAGCCCCAGCATTTT. It yields the protein CASSPGTDSNQPQHF.

V usage is TRBV29-1 and J usage is TRBJ1-1; 7 bases align to TRBD1. The CDR3 is 15 residues long. V shed 4 bases and J 3 bases; nucleotides not matched to a gene: 11. Germline V lookup: CDR1 SQVTM, CDR2 ANQGSEA. The CDR3 nucleotides read TGCAGCGTTGGAAAGACAGGGATTGGGGACACTGAAGCTTTCTTT. Its protein is CSVGKTGIGDTEAFF.

The rearrangement joins TRBV30 to TRBJ2-1; 11 nucleotides line up with TRBD2. Trimming removed 8 bases from V and 10 bases from J; junction bases left unmatched: 13. Germline loops: CDR1 GTSNPN, CDR2 SVGIG (reference sequence). The CDR3 loop spans 14 amino acids. Here the CDR3 DNA reads TGTGCCAGCAATAGCGGGGGGGCGAGGTGGGAGCAGTTCTTC. Amino acids: CASNSGGARWEQFF.

The chain has TRBV9 and TRBJ2-7; 8 nucleotides agree with TRBD1. The CDR3 has 15 amino acids. V trimming: 0 bases; J trimming: 3 bases; junction bases outside the gene matches: 5. Per the germline V gene, CDR1 is SGDLS and CDR2 is YYNGEE. The CDR3 spells CASSVDGDRLYEQYF. Here the CDR3 DNA reads TGTGCCAGCAGCGTAGACGGGGACAGGCTCTACGAGCAGTACTTC.